This passage covers 14 T cell receptor beta chains from one sample sequenced in a study of T cells in localized non-small cell lung cancer. TCRdb's copy holds only in-frame clones and misses some; the assay was immunoSEQ multiplex PCR. Here the sample spans approximately 26,000 clones, 81% being singletons. Sequencing was performed on peripheral blood, taken before any cancer treatment. These receptor sequences come from a man between 40 and 75 years old with stage III squamous cell lung carcinoma.

V and J are TRBV18 and TRBJ1-3, with D unresolved. CDR3 size: 14 residues. V was pared by 3 bases and J by 0 bases, with 6 bases between. Per germline, CDR1 KGHSH and CDR2 LQKENI. Here the CDR3 reads CASSPPLSGNTIYF. CDR3 nucleotide sequence: TGTGCCAGCTCACCCCCCCTCTCTGGAAACACCATATATTTT.

The sample holds one count of this clone. The chain carries TRBV18 and TRBJ2-7; TRBD2 matches 8 bases. Germline CDR1 KGHSH, CDR2 LQKENI. With 1 base clipped from V and 5 bases from J, the junction kept 4 bases outside the gene matches. The CDR3 runs 14 residues. The DNA of the CDR3 is TGTGCCAGCTCACCACAGCGGGAGACCCACGAGCAGTACTTC. This encodes CASSPQRETHEQYF. Combining the CDR3 with reference TRBV18 and TRBJ2-7 gives the whole variable domain NAGVMQNPRHLVRRRGQEARLRCSPMKGHSHVYWYRQLPEEGLKFMVYLQKENIIDESGMPKERFSAEFPKEGPSILRIQQVVRGDSAAYFCASSPQRETHEQYFGPGTRLTVT.

The V gene is TRBV5-1, the J gene TRBJ2-7; maybe TRBD1 (5 bases). The CDR3 spans 13 residues. Germline CDR1 SGHRS, CDR2 YFSETQ. V lost 2 bases and J lost 5, with 11 bases in between. CDR3 protein: CASSLQERDEQYF. The CDR3 DNA reads as TGCGCCAGCAGCTTACAGGAAAGAGACGAGCAGTACTTC.

This sequence joins TRBV2 and TRBJ2-5, with a weak D call TRBD1 (6 bases). The CDR3 is 13 residues long. The V end was cut by 5 bases, the J end by 4 bases, with 11 bases between. Germline V gives CDR1 SNHLY, CDR2 FYNNEI. In nucleotides, the CDR3 is TGTGCCAGCAGTAACAGGGCTTTAGAGACCCAGTACTTC. Translating it yields CASSNRALETQYF.

CDR3 coding DNA: TGTGCCAGCAGGGATGTTCGGGACAGGGGCTCCTACGAGCAGTACGTC. Protein: CASRDVRDRGSYEQYV. The chain employs TRBV2 and TRBJ2-7; 10 bases agree with TRBD1. CDR1 and CDR2 (germline): SNHLY, FYNNEI. The CDR3 consists of 16 residues. V dropped 6 bases and J dropped 0; count of bases not matched to a gene: 8.

This chain uses TRBV2 with TRBJ1-3, with D unresolved. Germline V lookup: CDR1 SNHLY, CDR2 FYNNEI. The CDR3 has 12 amino acids. V lost 4 bases and J lost 4, with 5 bases in between. DNA for the CDR3: TGTGCCAGCAGTGGTTTGGGAAACACCATATATTTT. Translating gives CASSGLGNTIYF.

The chain recombines TRBV29-1 with TRBJ2-2; TRBD2 agrees at 7 bases. Germline trimming cut 4 bases from V and 6 bases from J; bases unmatched to any gene: 8. The CDR3 extends over 14 amino acids. Germline lookup yields CDR1 SQVTM and CDR2 ANQGSEA. CDR3 region: CSVGAAGEPGELFF. As DNA, the CDR3 is TGCAGCGTTGGAGCGGCGGGGGAACCCGGGGAGCTGTTTTTT.

This clone showed up just once. V and J are TRBV7-7 and TRBJ2-5; D is undetermined. The CDR3 loop spans 12 amino acids. Germline CDR1 reads SSHAT; CDR2 reads FNYEAQ (reference sequence). V lost 5 bases and J 2 bases, leaving 6 bases between the germline ends. DNA for the CDR3: TGTGCCAGCAGCGCGCTGCAAGAGACCCAGTACTTC. This encodes CASSALQETQYF.

This chain connects TRBV6-5 to TRBJ2-3, with D perhaps matching TRBD2 (6 bases). With 2 bases removed from V and 0 bases from J, the gap between germline ends came to 12 bases. Per the germline V gene, CDR1 is MNHEY and CDR2 is SVGAGI. The CDR3 is 16 residues long. The CDR3 bases are TGTGCCAGCAGTTACCGGGACTGGTATAGCACAGATACGCAGTATTTT. Protein sequence: CASSYRDWYSTDTQYF.

The chain links TRBV5-1 to TRBJ2-5, with a possible D match to TRBD1 (5 bases). Germline CDR1 SGHRS, CDR2 YFSETQ. Trimming cost V 3 bases and J 5 bases, with 17 bases left between them. There are 15 residues in the CDR3. This CDR3 reads CASSWGPEAGETQYF. CDR3 in DNA: TGCGCCAGCAGCTGGGGCCCGGAAGCTGGCGAGACCCAGTACTTC.

The V and J genes are TRBV5-1 and TRBJ2-3; the D call may be TRBD1 or TRBD2 (5 bases each). V shed 3 bases and J shed 6 bases, with 20 bases lying between them. The CDR3 extends over 16 amino acids. Germline V gene sequence: CDR1 SGHRS, CDR2 YFSETQ. The DNA of the CDR3 is TGCGCCAGCAGCTGGGAGCCACAAGCAGCAGGGGATACGCAGTATTTT. This translates into CASSWEPQAAGDTQYF.

The J gene is TRBJ1-4, the V gene TRBV7-2; D not certain. This CDR3 is 16 amino acids long. Trimming shortened V by 4 bases and J by 2 bases, and 14 bases separated the two germline ends. Germline V CDR1 and CDR2: SGHTA, FQGNSA. CDR3 in DNA: TGTGCCAGCAGCTCAGCCCCTGTGGGGACTAATGAAAAACTGTTTTTT. Translated, it gives CASSSAPVGTNEKLFF.

This sequence joins TRBV11-2 and TRBJ1-5, with unresolved D. Germline values: CDR1 SGHAT, CDR2 FQNNGV. The CDR3 loop spans 14 amino acids. Trimming cost V 0 bases and J 6 bases, with 9 bases left between them. CDR3 sequence (DNA): TGTGCCAGCAGCTTAGATCGCGGTGGTCAGCCCCAGCATTTT. It codes for CASSLDRGGQPQHF.

The chain couples TRBV6-6 to TRBJ2-1, with 10 nucleotides matching TRBD1. CDR1 is MNHNY, CDR2 SVGAGI, per germline (reference sequence). The CDR3 is made up of 13 amino acids. Germline trimming cut 4 bases from V and 8 bases from J; bases unmatched to any gene: 2. The CDR3 nucleotides are TGTGCCAGCAGTTCGACAGGGGGCCATGAGCAGTTCTTC. This translates into CASSSTGGHEQFF.